This TCR beta chain stems from a study of blood T cell repertoires in COVID-19. Study information: Italy, Spain and the United States were the sources of the convalescent and acute COVID-19 samples. PBMCs, B-cell-depleted T cells, or T cells were the source of the cDNA or gDNA that made up the material.

Grouping used clinical history reported by participants in a survey and questionnaire. TCRdb's copy holds only in-frame clones and misses some; the assay was immunoSEQ multiplex PCR. The repertoire holds approximately 380,000 clones, with 70% to 90% as singletons. The V gene end was trimmed by 1 base and the J gene end by 0 bases; junction bases not matched to a gene: 0. This CDR3 spans 14 amino acids. Germline values: CDR1 SGHRS, CDR2 YFSETQ. The chain links TRBV5-1 to TRBJ1-1, with 7 nucleotides matching TRBD1. What was sequenced was PBMCs or T cells enriched from blood (not recorded which). This TCR was recovered from a woman aged 18-29 years who had recovered from COVID-19. The CDR3 spells CASSLQGVNTEAFF. DNA for the CDR3: TGCGCCAGCAGCTTGCAGGGGGTGAACACTGAAGCTTTCTTT.